These T cell receptor beta chains were read from a single sample in a study of blood T cell repertoires in COVID-19. The table came from immunoSEQ multiplex PCR; TCRdb's copy has only in-frame clones and leaves some out. The data hold more than 110,000 clones, with 84% observed a single time. Material: peripheral blood. The source is an elderly woman in a cohort sampled during active or convalescent COVID-19. The CDR3 runs from the conserved cysteine through the conserved F or W. A D gene is named only where the DNA matches it firmly. The size entry is marked missing in some rows and otherwise reads once, few, many or a size class.

j_call,v_call,d_call,clone_size,cdr3_nt,cdr3_aa
TRBJ1-2,TRBV7-9,-,-,TGTGCCAGCAGCTTACCACTTGTGACAGGAGGTGGCTACACCTTC,CASSLPLVTGGGYTF
TRBJ1-1,TRBV27,-,-,TGTGCCAGCAGTTATGTGGGCCCGAACACTGAAGCTTTCTTT,CASSYVGPNTEAFF
TRBJ2-5,TRBV19,-,-,TGTGCCAGTAGTATCCGAAGAGGGTACCGAGAGACCCAGTACTTC,CASSIRRGYRETQYF
TRBJ1-2,TRBV3-1/TRBV3-2,TRBD1,-,TGTGCCAGCAGCCACGCACAGGGGGCGAATGGCTACACCTTC,CASSHAQGANGYTF
TRBJ2-1,TRBV9,-,-,TGTGCCAGCAGCGTAGAAACAGGGTCCTACAATGAGCAGTTCTTC,CASSVETGSYNEQFF
TRBJ1-1,TRBV12-3/TRBV12-4,TRBD1,-,TGTGCCAGCCAGGGGGACACTGAAGCTTTCTTT,CASQGDTEAFF
TRBJ1-6,TRBV3-1/TRBV3-2,-,-,TGTGCCAGCAGACCCGGGACTGGGGCTTCACCCCTCCACTTT,CASRPGTGASPLHF
TRBJ2-1,TRBV7-2,-,-,TGTGCCAGCAGCCACCCAAGTCGGACAGTAAACAATGAGCAGTTCTTC,CASSHPSRTVNNEQFF
TRBJ1-4,TRBV28,TRBD1,-,TGTGCCAGCAGTAAGCAGCTTGGCAGGGGGTTGGTAACTAATGAAAAACTGTTTTTT,CASSKQLGRGLVTNEKLFF
TRBJ2-7,TRBV5-1,TRBD1,-,TGCGCCAGCAGCTTGGGCGGGACAGGGTTCGAGCAGTACTTC,CASSLGGTGFEQYF
TRBJ2-7,TRBV5-1,TRBD2,-,TGCGCCAGCAGAATAATCACTAGCGGGTTGCGTTACGAGCAGTACTTC,CASRIITSGLRYEQYF
TRBJ2-4,TRBV5-1,-,-,TGCGCCAGCAGCCCGGGCGAGGGTGGAAACATTCAGTACTTC,CASSPGEGGNIQYF
TRBJ1-3,TRBV5-5,TRBD1,-,TGTGCCAGCAGCCCAGGGACAGCAGGTTGGCGCACCATATATTTT,CASSPGTAGWRTIYF
TRBJ1-1,TRBV7-8,-,-,TGTGCCAGCAGCTTTCAGGGCTGGGGCTCTGAAGCTTTCTTT,CASSFQGWGSEAFF
TRBJ2-1,TRBV10-2,TRBD2,once,TGCGCCAGCATCCAACAGCTGGCTAGCGGGGGCTATGAGCAGTTCTTC,CASIQQLASGGYEQFF
TRBJ1-2,TRBV6-2/TRBV6-3,TRBD1,few,TGTGCCAGCAGTTGGACAGGTTTTTCGAACTATGGCTACACCTTC,CASSWTGFSNYGYTF
TRBJ2-5,TRBV6-2/TRBV6-3,TRBD2,-,TGTGCCAGCAGTTACGGTAGCGGGGTGGCAGAGACCCAGTACTTC,CASSYGSGVAETQYF
TRBJ1-5,TRBV12-3/TRBV12-4,-,-,TGTGCCAGCACCCGGGATGCTTATCAGCCCCAGCATTTT,CASTRDAYQPQHF
TRBJ2-1,TRBV7-9,TRBD2,-,TGTGCCAGCAGCTTAGTGCTAGCGGGGGTCAATGAGCAGTTCTTC,CASSLVLAGVNEQFF
TRBJ2-1,TRBV11-3,-,-,TGTGCCAGCAGCCCCCGGGACTCCCCGTACAATGAGCAGTTCTTC,CASSPRDSPYNEQFF
TRBJ1-4,TRBV18,TRBD1,once,TGTGCCAGCTCACGGCACGGGACAGGTGAAAAACTGTTTTTT,CASSRHGTGEKLFF
TRBJ2-3,TRBV5-1,TRBD2,-,TGCGCCAGCAGTAGCGGGGGGGCCGGAGATACGCAGTATTTT,CASSSGGAGDTQYF
TRBJ1-4,TRBV3-1/TRBV3-2,-,-,TGTGCCAGCAGCCAGGGGGCAGGGGTTGAAAAACTGTTTTTT,CASSQGAGVEKLFF
TRBJ1-1,TRBV2,-,-,TGTGCCAGCAACGATCGGGAGAACACTGAAGCTTTCTTT,CASNDRENTEAFF
TRBJ2-3,TRBV7-8,TRBD1,-,TGTGCCAGCAGCTTAGCGTGGACAGGGGGTTCAGCAGATACGCAGTATTTT,CASSLAWTGGSADTQYF
TRBJ2-3,TRBV5-1,TRBD1,-,TGCGCCAGCAGCTTGGGGGGGACAGGGCCCAGCACAGATACGCAGTATTTT,CASSLGGTGPSTDTQYF
TRBJ1-1,TRBV19,TRBD1,few,TGTGCCAGTAGTATCAGGGGGATGAACACTGAAGCTTTCTTT,CASSIRGMNTEAFF
TRBJ2-3,TRBV10-3,-,-,TGTGCCACCCAGATGCTCGGGGGAGAAGATACGCAGTATTTT,CATQMLGGEDTQYF
TRBJ1-4,TRBV9,TRBD1,-,TGTGCCAGCAGCGTAGCGGGCAGGGGGCATGAAAAACTGTTTTTT,CASSVAGRGHEKLFF
TRBJ2-3,TRBV5-1,TRBD2,once,TGCGCCAGCACGGCGGGAGGCACAGATACGCAGTATTTT,CASTAGGTDTQYF